Listed below are T cell receptor beta chains from one sample, sequenced in a study of cytomegalovirus exposure and HLA in healthy donors. Assay used: immunoSEQ multiplex PCR; TCRdb lists only in-frame clones, some missing. The sample comprises 110,000 to 150,000 clones, around 78% of which are singletons, and 2% to 2.5% rests with the top ten. The sequencing sample was made of PBMCs. These receptors all come from a woman between 18 and 30 years old in good health and CMV-seropositive. The CDR3 runs from the conserved cysteine through the conserved F or W. Each record gives: D gene, J gene, V gene, clone size, CDR3 DNA, CDR3 protein. The D gene is left open where the match is weak. Clone size is given for some rows only: seen once, a few or many times, or a class if the clone is expanded.

-	TRBJ2-7	TRBV7-9	-	TGTGCCAGCAGCCCCGCGCAGGGTATGGACGAGCAGTACTTC	CASSPAQGMDEQYF
-	TRBJ2-4	TRBV28	-	TGTGCCAGCAGTTTGCTACGGCAGGGGAAAAACATTCAGTACTTC	CASSLLRQGKNIQYF
TRBD1	TRBJ1-4	TRBV28	-	TGTGCCAGCCAGAAACCGAAGAGGACAGGGGGCGTAGGAGCTAATGAAAAACTGTTTTTT	CASQKPKRTGGVGANEKLFF
-	TRBJ1-2	TRBV5-4	-	TGTGCCAGCAGCTTAATAGAGGTGGACTTCTATGGCTACACCTTC	CASSLIEVDFYGYTF
TRBD1	TRBJ1-1	TRBV5-4	-	TGTGCCAGCAGCCAACAGGGGGCGGGCACTGAAGCTTTCTTT	CASSQQGAGTEAFF
TRBD1	TRBJ1-3	TRBV6-1	-	TGTGCCAGCAGTGCCCGACAGGGGACGGTAGGAAACACCATATATTTT	CASSARQGTVGNTIYF
-	TRBJ1-1	TRBV10-2	-	TGCGCCAGCAGTGAGAGGCAGGGGAACACTGAAGCTTTCTTT	CASSERQGNTEAFF
TRBD2	TRBJ2-7	TRBV5-4	-	TGTGCCAGCAGCTTGTTCGGCGGGGGGCACGAGCAGTACTTC	CASSLFGGGHEQYF
TRBD2	TRBJ2-3	TRBV5-4	-	TGTGCCAGCAGCGCCAACTTACTAGCGGGGGGCACAGATACGCAGTATTTT	CASSANLLAGGTDTQYF
-	TRBJ1-1	TRBV6-5	-	TGTGCCAGCAGTTACGAGCAGGGATTATTGAACACTGAAGCTTTCTTT	CASSYEQGLLNTEAFF
-	TRBJ1-5	TRBV5-1	-	TGCGCCAGCAGCTTGGCCGGGAGCAATCAGCCCCAGCATTTT	CASSLAGSNQPQHF
-	TRBJ1-5	TRBV27	once	TGTGCCAGCAGTTCCCAGGGGAGCAATCAGCCCCAGCATTTT	CASSSQGSNQPQHF
TRBD2	TRBJ2-1	TRBV19	-	TGTGCCAGTAGTAGGGGGCCACTAGCGGGGGGACGCTACAATGAGCAGTTCTTC	CASSRGPLAGGRYNEQFF
-	TRBJ2-7	TRBV2	-	TGTGCCAGCAGCGGCAGAGGCGACGAGCAGTACTTC	CASSGRGDEQYF
TRBD2	TRBJ2-1	TRBV5-1	-	TGCGCCAGCAGCTTGCCTGGACTAGCGGCGCACAATGAGCAGTTCTTC	CASSLPGLAAHNEQFF
TRBD2	TRBJ2-1	TRBV9	-	TGTGCCAGCAGCGTAGTACTAGCGGGGCACAATGAGCAGTTCTTC	CASSVVLAGHNEQFF
-	TRBJ1-3	TRBV4-2	-	TGTGCCAGCAAAAACAGGGAAAGCTCTGGAAACACCATATATTTT	CASKNRESSGNTIYF
TRBD1	TRBJ2-7	TRBV6-1	-	TGTGCCAGCAGCGAAAGGCCGCCGGGACAGCTCTACGAGCAGTACTTC	CASSERPPGQLYEQYF
-	TRBJ2-5	TRBV30	few	TGTGCCTGGAGTGTACAGATGGAGACCCAGTACTTC	CAWSVQMETQYF
-	TRBJ1-6	TRBV27	-	TGTGCCAGCCGGGGGGAGGTCCGAGGAAGATCACCCCTCCACTTT	CASRGEVRGRSPLHF
-	TRBJ2-3	TRBV5-1	-	TGCGCCAGCAGCTTGGACAGGGCCACAGATACGCAGTATTTT	CASSLDRATDTQYF
-	TRBJ1-2	TRBV5-4	-	TGTGCCAGCAGCTTGGCAGACAGAATGGATGGCTACACCTTC	CASSLADRMDGYTF
-	TRBJ2-7	TRBV5-5	-	TGTGCCAGCAGCTTGGGACTAGATTACGAGCAGTACTTC	CASSLGLDYEQYF
-	TRBJ1-1	TRBV6-5	once	TGTGCCAGCAGTCCTGCACCCGTGGGGGGTTGGGCTTTCTTT	CASSPAPVGGWAFF
-	TRBJ2-5	TRBV5-1	-	TGCGCCAGCAGCCCCACTAGCTCGAAAGAGACCCAGTACTTC	CASSPTSSKETQYF
TRBD1	TRBJ1-2	TRBV19	-	TGTGCCAGTAGTGTGGGACAGGGCGTCGGCTACACCTTC	CASSVGQGVGYTF
TRBD1	TRBJ1-1	TRBV7-9	-	TGTGCCAGCAGCTTCGGACAGGGGATATTGCGCACTGAAGCTTTCTTT	CASSFGQGILRTEAFF
-	TRBJ1-1	TRBV11-1	few	TGTGCCAGCAGCTCCACCGGGTGGGGGGAGAACACTGAAGCTTTCTTT	CASSSTGWGENTEAFF
TRBD2	TRBJ2-5	TRBV6-4	few	TGTGCCAGCAGCGAACTAGCGGGTTCGGGGGAGACCCAGTACTTC	CASSELAGSGETQYF
TRBD2	TRBJ2-5	TRBV5-1	-	TGCGCCAGCAGCTTGATCGGCGGGGGGGACGAGACCCAGTACTTC	CASSLIGGGDETQYF
TRBD2	TRBJ2-2	TRBV28	-	TGTGCCAGCAGTTCCTCGACTAGCGGGGGCCTCGGGGAGCTGTTTTTT	CASSSSTSGGLGELFF
-	TRBJ2-7	TRBV2	once	TGTGCCAGCAGTGGGCCTTCCTACGAGCAGTACTTC	CASSGPSYEQYF
TRBD1	TRBJ1-2	TRBV6-1	-	TGTGCCAGCAGTGAAGACGGCGGAGGGGGCTCCTATGGCTACACCTTC	CASSEDGGGGSYGYTF
TRBD1	TRBJ2-5	TRBV30	-	TGTGCCTGGAGTGTACCGCTACGGGACAGGGTACAAGAGACCCAGTACTTC	CAWSVPLRDRVQETQYF
TRBD2	TRBJ2-7	TRBV6-6	-	TGTGCCAGCTCTGGAGCGGGGGGCGGCTACGAGCAGTACTTC	CASSGAGGGYEQYF
-	TRBJ2-7	TRBV18	-	TGTGCCAGCTCACCAGCGGCCTACGAGCAGTACTTC	CASSPAAYEQYF
TRBD1	TRBJ1-5	TRBV4-1	-	TGCGCCAGCAGCCCCCAGGAGGGGGCTTATCAGCCCCAGCATTTT	CASSPQEGAYQPQHF
-	TRBJ2-3	TRBV18	-	TGTGCCAGCTCACCAAGGGGGGGACAAGGCACAGATACGCAGTATTTT	CASSPRGGQGTDTQYF
TRBD1	TRBJ1-1	TRBV19	few	TGTGCCAGTAGTCACGGGACAGGGAAAACTGAAGCTTTCTTT	CASSHGTGKTEAFF
-	TRBJ2-1	TRBV5-8	-	TGTGCCAGCAGCTTTGGCAGGGTCGAGATATTCGATGAGCAGTTCTTC	CASSFGRVEIFDEQFF
TRBD1	TRBJ1-2	TRBV6-1	-	TGTGCCAGCAGTGTGGGGACAGATTATGGCTACACCTTC	CASSVGTDYGYTF
-	TRBJ2-7	TRBV10-1	-	TGCGCCAGCAGTGAAATAACAGGCTACGAGCAGTACTTC	CASSEITGYEQYF
TRBD1	TRBJ1-1	TRBV6-6	-	TGTGCCAGTGGAACAGGGGTATTGAACACTGAAGCTTTCTTT	CASGTGVLNTEAFF
-	TRBJ1-3	TRBV19	once	TGTGCCAGTAGTTGGCCGGGACACCCGAGCTCTGGAAACACCATATATTTT	CASSWPGHPSSGNTIYF
-	TRBJ1-2	TRBV5-1	-	TGCGCCAGCAGTATGGCACCTCCTGGCTACACCTTC	CASSMAPPGYTF
TRBD2	TRBJ2-3	TRBV4-3	-	TGCGCCAGCAGCCTTGACGGGGGGGCTCGGACAGATACGCAGTATTTT	CASSLDGGARTDTQYF
TRBD1	TRBJ2-5	TRBV4-1	-	TGCGCCAGCAGCCAAAGTGAAGGGGGCGAGACCCAGTACTTC	CASSQSEGGETQYF
TRBD2	TRBJ2-3	TRBV28	-	TGTGCCAGCAGTTTCCCGGGGAGCGGGGGGAAAGATACGCAGTATTTT	CASSFPGSGGKDTQYF
-	TRBJ2-3	TRBV19	-	TGTGCCAGTAATCGGCAGGGCACAGATACGCAGTATTTT	CASNRQGTDTQYF
TRBD1	TRBJ2-6	TRBV6-1	-	TGTGCCAGCAGTTGGACAGGGTCTGGGGCCAACGTCCTGACTTTC	CASSWTGSGANVLTF
-	TRBJ2-1	TRBV7-9	-	TGTGCCAGCAGCGAACAACAGACGGGGATAAATGAGCAGTTCTTC	CASSEQQTGINEQFF
-	TRBJ2-7	TRBV7-8	-	TGTGCCAGCAGCGACACTAGGACTTGGGTTCGCGAGCAGTACTTC	CASSDTRTWVREQYF
-	TRBJ2-7	TRBV6-1	-	TGTGCCAGCAGTGAGCCGGGAACCGCCTACGAGCAGTACTTC	CASSEPGTAYEQYF
-	TRBJ2-7	TRBV11-2	-	TGTGCCAGCAGCTTAGATCGGTGGGGGGGCGTTTCCTCCTACGAGCAGTACTTC	CASSLDRWGGVSSYEQYF
-	TRBJ1-5	TRBV7-7	once	TGTGCCAGCAGCAACCGCAGTGAGCCCCAGCATTTT	CASSNRSEPQHF